The entry that follows covers one T cell receptor (beta chain) sequence. This sample was included in a study of blood T cell repertoires in COVID-19. Repertoires were generated with immunoSEQ multiplex PCR, while TCRdb's copy carries only in-frame clones and drops some. In the table there are 95,000 to 120,000 clones, over 65% of which are singletons. The germline CDR1 and CDR2 sequences are SGHDT and YYEEEE. V was cut by 0 bases and J by 1 base, with 17 bases left in between. This CDR3 is 17 amino acids long. The clonotype originates from a woman in her forties with acute or convalescent COVID-19. The J gene is TRBJ2-7, the V gene TRBV5-6; TRBD1 might be the D (6 bases). The sample comprised peripheral blood. The CDR3 here is CASSLGRRQVMSYEQYF. Written as DNA, the CDR3 is TGTGCCAGCAGCTTGGGGCGCCGACAGGTAATGTCCTACGAGCAGTACTTC.